The clone carrying this T cell receptor beta chain was detected a few times. Its antigen remains unknown. The record originates from a study of cytomegalovirus exposure and HLA in healthy donors. Overall study findings and caveats: Altogether, 170 or so TCR beta chains were recorded as cytomegalovirus-associated. There were some public TCRs occurring in many donors, but most TCR sequences were rare. In the approximately 120 validation repertoires, a later analysis found that first-cohort TCR clusters tended to co-occur.

Donors came from a validation cohort of some 110 subjects, distinct from the first 666-subject cohort. The method was immunoSEQ multiplex PCR; TCRdb's version includes in-frame clones alone and lacks a portion of them. The sample has a few hundred thousand clones, roughly 88% seen once. Sequencing was done on a sample of PBMCs. The origin of this receptor is a woman aged 18-30 years in good health and CMV-seronegative.

As DNA, the CDR3 is TGCAGTGCCCCTGTTGCGGGTGGCTACACCTTC. It encodes CSAPVAGGYTF. The chain carries TRBV20-1 and TRBJ1-2; D uncertain. Trimming shortened V by 6 bases and J by 7 bases, and 12 bases separated the two germline ends. Germline V gene sequence: CDR1 DFQATT, CDR2 SNEGSKA (reference sequence). The CDR3 is made up of 11 amino acids.